Listed below are T cell receptor beta chains from one sample, sequenced in a study of CD8+ T cells in alopecia areata. The assay was immunoSEQ multiplex PCR, and TCRdb's table has in-frame clones only and misses some. The sample contains fewer than 200,000 clones, roughly 61% of which appear only once. The sequences come from CD8+ T cells sorted from blood, collected at week 24, from a patient treated with tofacitinib. These receptor sequences come from a human donor with alopecia areata. CDR3s leave out the opening cysteine and the closing phenylalanine or tryptophan.

cdr3_length v_call cdr3_aa
12 TRBV6-1 ASHPWDRVSPLH
13 TRBV10-3 AIKVRDRESDEQY
14 TRBV7-9 ASSGGGRPSSYEQY
10 TRBV6-6 ASSTFQETQY
14 TRBV5-6 ASSLGADTWDYGYT
12 TRBV29-1 SVEGTGVQETQY
13 TRBV7-9 ASNGEGHMNTEAF
12 TRBV7-9 ASSPRDRGYEQY
13 TRBV2 ASSEGQGDRNEQF
10 TRBV6-6 ASSQGTDTQY
14 TRBV15 ATSRPRISGDYGYT
14 TRBV7-2 ASSPGSGGAGDTQY
13 TRBV18 ASSPSSTGGDGYT
12 TRBV7-9 ASSLDQGPDTQY
13 TRBV7-9 ASSLGTASNQPQH
10 TRBV6-1 ASSDGGYGYT
13 TRBV13 ASSNTGQRNSPLH
13 TRBV6-5 ASSYTGQANYGYT
13 TRBV2 ASGVGQGAAYEQY
10 TRBV7-9 ASTDGANVLT
10 TRBV6-5 ASSREGEKLF
13 TRBV13 ASSLRTEKGETQY
14 TRBV6-1 ASSAQTGLSNQPQH
10 TRBV29-1 SGNTGEAEAF
11 TRBV5-6 ASSFGTVKEQY
10 TRBV30 AWSPSVDEQF
11 TRBV30 AWSVRGFYEQY
10 TRBV2 ASKVGTDTQY
11 TRBV13 ASSSQGAGELF
13 TRBV5-1 ASSSLAGDYNEQF
11 TRBV19 ASSINSGTEAF
12 TRBV7-9 ASSLTGLNTEAF
12 TRBV6-6 ASSYRDSFYEQY
15 TRBV5-1 ASSLRQGQVGSTEAF
12 TRBV4-1 ASSQKEHPYGYT
12 TRBV4-1 ASSGIGGGYEQY
12 TRBV7-9 ASSSGDMDEKLF
14 TRBV5-6 ASSSGTGGAWYGYT
11 TRBV27 ASSLQVGDTQY
13 TRBV6-1 ASSEDRGPYNEQF
12 TRBV7-9 ASSALQGVYGYT
10 TRBV4-1 ASSHRGLEQF
11 TRBV29-1 SVEAGEDYEQY
13 TRBV4-1 ASSNGWEINYGYT
11 TRBV27 ASSLGTRNEQF
10 TRBV30 AWSVLDYEQY
14 TRBV11-2 ASSLGTGRRNYGYT
12 TRBV4-1 ASSQDAEGVEQF
11 TRBV12-5 ASGLVSGQPQH
15 TRBV7-4 ASNILGGLLSGNTIY